Each of the 23 T cell receptor beta chains below was sequenced from the same sample in a study of tumor-infiltrating lymphocytes in localized non-small cell lung cancer. TCRdb's copy holds only in-frame clones and misses some; the assay was immunoSEQ multiplex PCR. Seen here are 25,000 to 35,000 clones, around 85% observed once, and the top ten hold 2% to 2.5%. The source material was lung tumor tissue. Source of these receptors: a human donor with non-small cell lung cancer.

The chain couples TRBV19 to TRBJ2-2; tentatively, D is TRBD1 (6 bases). Looked up from germline, CDR1 is LNHDA and CDR2 is SQIVND (reference sequence). Between the trimmed V and J ends, which lost 6 bases and 2 bases, there was a span of 19 bases. This CDR3 region has 17 residues. This chain's CDR3 is CASSKQGSVGNTGELFF. As DNA, the CDR3 is TGTGCCAGTAGCAAACAGGGCTCGGTGGGAAACACCGGGGAGCTGTTTTTT.

The rearrangement links TRBV30 to TRBJ2-7; TRBD1 matches 10 bases. The CDR3 spans 14 residues. Germline CDR1 and CDR2: GTSNPN and SVGIG (reference sequence). Trimming cost V 3 bases and J 6 bases; bases outside gene matches: 8. The CDR3 spells CAWSPGTGVFEQYF. CDR3 nucleotide sequence: TGTGCCTGGAGCCCGGGGACAGGGGTATTCGAGCAGTACTTC.

The chain employs TRBV29-1 and TRBJ2-7; TRBD1 matches 8 bases. The CDR3 extends over 11 amino acids. Trimming took 6 bases from V and 3 from J; bases not matched to a gene: 1. Germline CDR1 SQVTM, CDR2 ANQGSEA. In DNA, the CDR3 is TGCAGCGTGACAGGGGACTACGAGCAGTACTTC. Residues: CSVTGDYEQYF.

V usage is TRBV7-2 and J usage is TRBJ1-2; D may be TRBD1 (5 bases). V was cut by 1 base and J by 3 bases, with 12 bases left in between. CDR1 and CDR2 (germline): SGHTA, FQGNSA. This CDR3 region has 15 residues. CDR3 sequence reads: CASSLGSGRDYGYTF. DNA for the CDR3: TGTGCCAGCAGCTTAGGTTCAGGCAGGGACTATGGCTACACCTTC. The full variable domain, in which reference TRBV7-2 and TRBJ1-2 provide the parts outside the CDR3, is GAGVSQSPSNKVTEKGKDVELRCDPISGHTALYWYRQSLGQGLEFLIYFQGNSAPDKSGLPSDRFSAERTGGSVSTLTIQRTQQEDSAVYLCASSLGSGRDYGYTFGSGTRLTVV.

The chain's CDR3 is CASSLGQAGSGNTIYF. In nucleotides, the CDR3 is TGCGCCAGCAGCTTAGGACAGGCGGGATCTGGAAACACCATATATTTT. The chain employs TRBV5-1 and TRBJ1-3; 7 bases match TRBD1. This CDR3 is built from 16 residues. Germline values: CDR1 SGHRS, CDR2 YFSETQ. V lost 2 bases to trimming and J lost 1 base; unmatched junction nucleotides: 6.

V usage is TRBV5-1 and J usage is TRBJ1-5; D is uncertain. The CDR3 totals 16 residues. Trimming removed 0 bases at V and 2 bases at J, with 12 bases between. From germline, CDR1 is SGHRS and CDR2 YFSETQ. The CDR3 loop reads CASSLGPLEGNQPQHF. In DNA form, the CDR3 reads TGCGCCAGCAGCTTGGGGCCCTTAGAAGGCAATCAGCCCCAGCATTTT. Using reference TRBV5-1 and TRBJ1-5 for the parts outside the CDR3, the full variable domain is KAGVTQTPRYLIKTRGQQVTLSCSPISGHRSVSWYQQTPGQGLQFLFEYFSETQRNKGNFPGRFSGRQFSNSRSEMNVSTLELGDSALYLCASSLGPLEGNQPQHFGDGTRLSIL.

This chain connects TRBV6-5 to TRBJ2-7; no clear D. The CDR3 consists of 12 residues. CDR1 is MNHEY, CDR2 SVGAGI, per germline. V lost 0 bases and J 4 bases, leaving 4 bases between the germline ends. Here the CDR3 reads CASSYSKYEQYF. CDR3 nucleotide sequence: TGTGCCAGCAGTTACTCGAAGTACGAGCAGTACTTC.

The V gene is TRBV18, the J gene TRBJ1-2; D gene uncertain. V was pared by 2 bases and J by 4 bases, with 11 bases between. The CDR3 runs to 14 residues. Germline V gene sequence: CDR1 KGHSH, CDR2 LQKENI. Here the CDR3 DNA reads TGTGCCAGCTCACCAATGGATCTAGTCTATGGCTACACCTTC. Protein sequence: CASSPMDLVYGYTF.

The rearrangement joins TRBV10-3 to TRBJ1-2, with 8 bases fitting TRBD1. Germline V gene sequence: CDR1 ENHRY, CDR2 SYGVKD. This CDR3 is 13 amino acids long. Trimming at V came to 4 bases and at J to 7 bases, leaving 5 bases not matched to a gene. CDR3 residues: CAISGTGPSGYTF. CDR3 coding DNA: TGTGCCATCAGTGGGACAGGGCCAAGTGGCTACACCTTC.

The gene calls are TRBV9 and TRBJ2-5; weak D call: TRBD1 (6 bases). The CDR3 totals 16 residues. V lost 0 bases and J 5 bases, leaving 17 bases between the germline ends. Germline CDR1 is SGDLS and CDR2 is YYNGEE. As DNA, the CDR3 is TGTGCCAGCAGCGTAGTAGCAGGGGCAATGGGGGAGACCCAGTACTTC. Amino acid sequence: CASSVVAGAMGETQYF.

This sequence joins TRBV5-6 and TRBJ1-6; D is undetermined. This CDR3 is built from 16 residues. In germline, CDR1 is SGHDT, CDR2 YYEEEE. Trimming pared 0 bases from V and 8 bases from J, leaving 15 bases between. The CDR3 reads CASSLAALRGDSPLHF. CDR3 nucleotide sequence: TGTGCCAGCAGCTTGGCTGCGTTGCGAGGCGATTCACCCCTCCACTTT.

V gene TRBV7-9 combines with J gene TRBJ2-2, with TRBD1 identical over 8 bases. This CDR3 has 16 residues. J lost 5 bases, V lost 5 bases, and 10 bases had no gene match. Germline V gives CDR1 SEHNR, CDR2 FQNEAQ (reference sequence). The CDR3 DNA reads as TGTGCCAGCAGCCCCGGGAGCAGGGGGCATACCGGGGAGCTGTTTTTT. Protein product: CASSPGSRGHTGELFF.

This chain uses TRBV7-2 with TRBJ1-6; no reliable D call. The germline gives CDR1 SGHTA, CDR2 FQGNSA. The V and J ends lost 5 bases and 0 bases respectively, with 5 bases between them. CDR3 length: 14 residues. CDR3 sequence: CASSQSSYNSPLHF. The CDR3 coding sequence is TGTGCCAGCAGCCAGAGCTCCTATAATTCACCCCTCCACTTT.

The rearrangement uses TRBV29-1 and TRBJ2-2, with D tentatively TRBD1 or TRBD2 (5 bases each). The length of the CDR3 is 14 residues. V lost 3 bases, J lost 1 base, and 9 bases lay in between. Germline CDR1 and CDR2: SQVTM and ANQGSEA. CDR3 nucleotides: TGCAGCGTTGATGCAGGGAGGAACACCGGGGAGCTGTTTTTT. It is translated as CSVDAGRNTGELFF.

The CDR3 region is CAWSVRQGGQYF. CDR3 sequence (DNA): TGTGCCTGGAGTGTACGTCAGGGAGGCCAGTACTTC. The J gene is TRBJ2-5, the V gene TRBV30, with a tentative D call TRBD2 (6 bases). CDR1 is GTSNPN and CDR2 is SVGIG in the germline V gene (reference sequence). V lost 0 bases and J 10 bases, leaving 12 bases between the germline ends. This CDR3 comprises 12 residues.

The chain couples TRBV30 to TRBJ1-1, with a tentative D call TRBD1 (6 bases). Germline assignment: CDR1 GTSNPN and CDR2 SVGIG (reference sequence). The CDR3 loop spans 12 amino acids. Trimming pared 2 bases from V and 11 bases from J, leaving 15 bases between. DNA for the CDR3: TGTGCCTGGAGTTTTCACAGGGATCGTGCTTTCTTT. This gives the protein CAWSFHRDRAFF.

The V call is TRBV4-1, the J call TRBJ1-4; no clear D gene. CDR1 and CDR2 (germline): MGHRA, YSYEKL. The V and J ends lost 1 base and 5 bases respectively, with 11 bases between them. CDR3 size: 15 residues. The CDR3 DNA is TGCGCCAGCAGCCAAGTCGAAGGGAGGAATGAAAAACTGTTTTTT. The encoded protein is CASSQVEGRNEKLFF.

V gene TRBV5-4 combines with J gene TRBJ1-1; 7 positions match TRBD1. This CDR3 is built from 15 residues. With V trimmed by 4 bases and J by 1 base, 7 bases remained unmatched. Germline V gene data show CDR1 as SGHNT and CDR2 as YYREEE (reference sequence). CDR3 coding DNA: TGTGCCAGCAGCCCCGGAGGGGGCCGGAACACTGAAGCTTTCTTT. It codes for CASSPGGGRNTEAFF.

The CDR3 protein is CASSLVIGGRTFF. The CDR3 coding sequence is TGTGCCAGCAGCTTAGTAATCGGGGGAAGGACTTTCTTT. This chain joins TRBV7-8 and TRBJ1-1; possibly TRBD1 for D (5 bases). This CDR3 is 13 amino acids long. The V end was cut by 1 base, the J end by 12 bases, with 15 bases between. CDR1 SGHVS and CDR2 FQNEAQ come from the germline V gene. Looking up the rest from reference TRBV7-8 and TRBJ1-1 gives the full variable domain: GAGVSQSPRYKVAKRGQDVALRCDPISGHVSLFWYQQALGQGPEFLTYFQNEAQLDKSGLPSDRFFAERPEGSVSTLKIQRTQQEDSAVYLCASSLVIGGRTFFGQGTRLTVV.

CDR3 in amino acids: CASSSSNEKLFF. CDR3 DNA sequence: TGTGCCAGCAGCAGCAGCAATGAAAAACTGTTTTTT. This chain uses TRBV5-4 with TRBJ1-4; D is uncertain. This CDR3 contains 12 residues. Germline CDR1 and CDR2: SGHNT and YYREEE (reference sequence). Trimming cost V 4 bases and J 5 bases, with 6 bases left between them.

This clone has a handful of counts. The chain combines TRBV4-3 with TRBJ2-5; D unclear. The CDR3 spans 13 residues. Trimming took 3 bases from V and 4 from J, leaving 9 bases between them. Germline lookup yields CDR1 LGHNA and CDR2 YSLEER. This chain's CDR3 is CASSQVWGETQYF. As DNA, the CDR3 is TGCGCCAGCAGCCAGGTATGGGGAGAGACCCAGTACTTC.

This clone has only one observation. This chain connects TRBV6-6 to TRBJ2-2; 7 bases align to TRBD2. J gave up 4 bases and V 7 bases, and 12 bases lay outside the gene matches. There are 16 residues in the CDR3. CDR1 and CDR2 (germline): MNHNY, SVGAGI (reference sequence). The CDR3 DNA is TGTGCCAGCACCGCCGGCCTAAGGGAGGGCACCGGGGAGCTGTTTTTT. It is translated as CASTAGLREGTGELFF.

V and J are TRBV19 and TRBJ2-5, with 12 bases that match TRBD2. Trimming at V came to 3 bases and at J to 5 bases, leaving 13 bases not matched to a gene. The CDR3 runs to 18 residues. Germline-derived CDR1 and CDR2 are LNHDA and SQIVND (reference sequence). The CDR3 region has the DNA TGTGCCAGTAGTATCGTCGCTAGCGGGGGGGCATCCGACGAGACCCAGTACTTC. Translation gives CASSIVASGGASDETQYF.